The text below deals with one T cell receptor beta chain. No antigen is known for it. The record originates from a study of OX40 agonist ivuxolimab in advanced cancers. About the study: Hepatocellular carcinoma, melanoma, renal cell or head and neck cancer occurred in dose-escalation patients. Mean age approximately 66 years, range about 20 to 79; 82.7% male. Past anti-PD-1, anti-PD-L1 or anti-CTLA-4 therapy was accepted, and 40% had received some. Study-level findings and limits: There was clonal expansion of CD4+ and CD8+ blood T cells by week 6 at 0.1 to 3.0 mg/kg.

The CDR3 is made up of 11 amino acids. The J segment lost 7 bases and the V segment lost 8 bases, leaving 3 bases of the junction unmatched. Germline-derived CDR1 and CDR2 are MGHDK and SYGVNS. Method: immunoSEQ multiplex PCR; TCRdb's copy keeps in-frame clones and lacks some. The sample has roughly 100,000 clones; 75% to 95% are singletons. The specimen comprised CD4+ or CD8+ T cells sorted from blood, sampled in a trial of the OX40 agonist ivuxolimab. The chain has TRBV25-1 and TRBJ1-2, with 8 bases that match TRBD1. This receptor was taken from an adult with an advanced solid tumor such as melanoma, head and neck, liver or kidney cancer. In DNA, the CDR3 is TGTGCCAGCCTTGACAGGGGTGGCTACACCTTC. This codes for CASLDRGGYTF.